Reported below is one T cell receptor (beta chain). This clonotype was counted once. Its antigen is still unknown. It has no much larger one-base neighbor in the sample; base qualities were not kept. These data originate in a study of blood T cells in healthy people across ages (dated by TCRdb to about 2015). For context, the study as a whole: In model experiments, template switching captured about one uniquely barcoded TCR beta cDNA molecule for every two T cells. Age-related changes in TCR beta repertoire diversity were measured in the study by deep sequencing normalized with unique cDNA molecular identifiers. Four age groups were formed from the donors: young (average approximately 17 years), middle-aged (approximately 39), aged (roughly 58) and long-lived (around 82). The study analyzed two additional independent replicas of 1 million unique cDNA reads from the same blood draw for two donors, one aged 18 to 29 and one aged 80 or older. The research as a whole found: Because profiling used bulk unsorted PBMCs, naive and antigen-experienced compartments could not be compared conclusively. As age increased, observed TCR beta diversity per million T cells dropped in a roughly linear way, and a significant reduction was already evident by age 40. The CMV infection status of donors was not known, potentially confounding age-related changes in expanded clonotypes. The percentage of naive T cells measured by flow cytometry correlated strongly with observed TCR beta diversity. Compared with the aged group, more naive CD4+ T cells, fewer expanded clones and increased TCR diversity were shown by the long-lived group, suggesting age selection. Estimates of total diversity based on one million sequenced T cells were considered lower bounds and underestimates.

The library was built by means of 5' RACE. Sequencing was carried out with an Illumina HiSeq 2500. A second PCR of about 7 to 12 cycles was run with a J-beta primer mix and a sample-barcoded 5' primer. A unique molecular identifier was introduced onto each TCR beta cDNA molecule by a template-switch 5' adaptor carrying 12 random nucleotides. At least 3 million CDR3-containing paired-end reads were obtained from each sample. All of the RNA was converted into first-strand cDNA using the Mint cDNA synthesis kit, with a TRBC-specific oligonucleotide serving as the primer. Following uracil-DNA glycosylase treatment, a first 18-cycle PCR with universal primers M1SS and BC2_uni_R was performed on all cDNA. As for the authors' bioinformatics: Normalization of each sample was performed by random selection of 1 million high-quality reads, each carrying a distinct molecular identifier. Reads with shared molecular identifiers were discarded instead of being binned into consensus sequences. MiTCR, set to a Q25 quality threshold and the strictest error-elimination algorithm, was used for CDR3 identification, clonotype clustering and error correction. A nonparametric unseen species model with Euler transformation was used to estimate lower-bound total TCR beta diversity. TCRdb trimmed public reads at Q25 via fastp, called clones via MiXCR and kept in-frame beta chains. Rows are combined by CDR3 protein, so each entry shows the most common genes and DNA. In this record, the V and J calls reflect TCRdb's handling and not the investigators' own analysis. For this sample there are fewer than 650,000 distinct CDR3 sequences; roughly a quarter appear just once. In total, the top ten clones hold about 3.9% of the sample.

Taken from the germline V gene, the CDR1 and CDR2 loops are SGHRS and YFSETQ. There are 17 amino acids in the CDR3, from cysteine to phenylalanine inclusive. The read is trimmed to its CDR3 DNA, 51 bases read in frame from base 1. At the junction V is shortened by 4 bases and J by 1 base, with 20 bases in between. The roughly 39 donors, aged about 6 to 95 years, were systemically healthy Caucasian individuals from Russia. About 10 milliliters of peripheral blood were collected from each donor into EDTA-treated Vacutainer tubes. Ficoll-Paque density-gradient centrifugation was used to isolate PBMCs, with at least 6 million per sample. Trizol reagent was used to extract total RNA from PBMCs, with at least 5 micrograms per sample. For every donor, flow cytometry on a PBMC aliquot measured the percentage of naive CD45RAhigh/CD27high T cells. This sample also appeared in a second study, on T cells of mothers and their children. The second investigation adds: Donors were nine systemically healthy Caucasian individuals: three mothers and their six children. cDNA synthesis consumed the entire amount of extracted RNA, loaded at about 1.6 ug RNA in each 15 ul reaction. Sample barcodes and 2-4 random nucleotides were added via the M1S primer in the second PCR. Each mother yielded over 8 million TCR beta CDR3 reads and each child roughly 2.9 million reads. Thymic selection similarly shapes TCR recombination output in related and unrelated pairs, with minor effect from inherited differences. Normalized repertoire overlap in related mother-child pairs was always slightly higher than in unrelated mother-child pairs, but the difference was never significant. Persistent microchimeric T cell clones were not detected, at a sensitivity of about 100 clones per million clonotypes. Deep NGS was used in the study to compare the TCR beta repertoires of mothers and children and to look for features that separate related mother-child pairs from unrelated individuals. Mothers averaged about 40 +/- 4 years of age and children averaged approximately 12 +/- 4 years. Libraries were sequenced on Illumina HiSeq 2000 with 100+100 nt paired-end reads after adapter ligation with NEBNext reagents. To avoid cross-contamination, the mother libraries and the child libraries were prepared a month apart and sequenced in separate runs. For each donor, between about 450,000 and 2,300,000 distinct TCR beta clonotypes were identified. Naive TCR beta clonotypes were estimated from low-frequency clonotypes matched to each donor's FACS-determined naive share, without sorting.

This clonotype originated in a boy between 2 and 15 years old in good health. In this chain, TRBV5-1 is recombined with TRBJ2-5; a tentative D call is TRBD1 (8 bases match). Specimen: blood. This receptor has the CDR3 CASSSGTGGIGQETQYF. The nucleotide sequence is TGCGCCAGCAGCAGCGGGACAGGTGGGATAGGCCAAGAGACCCAGTACTTC.